This entry is about one TCR beta chain. Among the donors, all were Caucasian adults who lived in Nashville, Tennessee. This sample is drawn from a study of shared clonotypes between healthy human individuals. Several immunoSEQ plates received, in even portions, the genomic DNA of each subset. Per the authors' pipeline: Filtering was not the same, since immunoSEQ gave junction-only sequences without quality scores. Sequencing used immunoSEQ multiplex PCR; TCRdb keeps in-frame clones, though not all of them. From that table come the V and J calls and clone size; the DNA was used to work out D and trimming. Of around 450,000 clones in the sample, around 79% were seen once. Trimming cost V 4 bases and J 1 base, with 8 bases left between them. Germline-derived CDR1 and CDR2 are SGHNT and YYREEE (reference sequence). The CDR3 loop spans 13 amino acids.

The clonotype originates from a woman aged 40 to 50 in good health. Some clones in this sample may be carry-over from other donors' samples. V and J are TRBV5-4 and TRBJ2-5; a weak D match, TRBD1 (5 bases). The sequencing input was PBMCs. CDR3 loop: CASSAGSQETQYF. In nucleotides, the CDR3 is TGTGCCAGCAGCGCAGGGTCCCAAGAGACCCAGTACTTC. The full variable domain, its missing parts supplied by reference TRBV5-4 and TRBJ2-5, is ETGVTQSPTHLIKTRGQQVTLRCSSQSGHNTVSWYQQALGQGPQFIFQYYREEENGRGNFPPRFSGLQFPNYSSELNVNALELDDSALYLCASSAGSQETQYFGPGTRLLVL.